This T cell receptor beta chain emerged from a study of T cells after yellow fever vaccination. The CDR3 is made up of 15 amino acids. With 3 bases removed from V and 2 bases from J, the gap between germline ends came to 11 bases. This clonotype was observed a handful of times. TCR cDNA was made by 5'RACE template switching, adding a universal primer site and UMIs. TCRdb redid the calling of the 5' RACE reads with MiXCR, one entry per CDR3 protein. The data contain 200,000 to 250,000 distinct CDR3 sequences, 2.5% to 3.5% of them singletons. The sequencing used CD4+ T cells sorted from PBMCs, collected 10 days after the yellow fever booster vaccination. This clonotype was obtained from a man aged 18 to 30 who received the YFV17D yellow fever vaccine. The V and J genes are TRBV12-3 or TRBV12-4 and TRBJ2-1, with a weak D call TRBD1 (5 bases). CDR3 bases: TGTGCCAGCAGTTTGAGGCAGGGCACCTACAATGAGCAGTTCTTC. It yields the protein CASSLRQGTYNEQFF.